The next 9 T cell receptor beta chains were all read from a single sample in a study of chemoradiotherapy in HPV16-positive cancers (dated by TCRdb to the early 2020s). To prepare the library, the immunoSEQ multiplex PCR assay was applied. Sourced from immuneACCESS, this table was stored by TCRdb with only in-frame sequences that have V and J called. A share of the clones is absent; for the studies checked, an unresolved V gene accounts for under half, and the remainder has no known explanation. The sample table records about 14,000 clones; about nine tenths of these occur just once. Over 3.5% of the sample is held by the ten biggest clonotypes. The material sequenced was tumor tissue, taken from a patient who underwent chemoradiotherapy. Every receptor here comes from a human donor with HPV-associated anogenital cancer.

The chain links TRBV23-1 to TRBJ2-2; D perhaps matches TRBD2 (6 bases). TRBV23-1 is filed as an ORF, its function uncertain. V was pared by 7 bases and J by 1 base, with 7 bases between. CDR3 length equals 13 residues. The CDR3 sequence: CASTGGNTGELFF. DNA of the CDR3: TGCGCCAGCACCGGGGGGAACACCGGGGAGCTGTTTTTT.

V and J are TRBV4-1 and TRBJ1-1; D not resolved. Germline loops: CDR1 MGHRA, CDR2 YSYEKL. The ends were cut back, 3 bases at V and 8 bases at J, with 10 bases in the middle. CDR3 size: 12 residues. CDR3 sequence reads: CASSQSYGEAFF. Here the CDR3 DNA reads TGCGCCAGCAGCCAGAGCTACGGAGAAGCTTTCTTT.

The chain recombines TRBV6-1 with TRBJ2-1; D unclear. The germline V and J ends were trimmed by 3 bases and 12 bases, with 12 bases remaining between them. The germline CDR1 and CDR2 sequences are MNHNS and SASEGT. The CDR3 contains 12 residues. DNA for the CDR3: TGTGCCAGCAGTGAGCCCGAAGCCTGGCAGTTCTTC. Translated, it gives CASSEPEAWQFF.

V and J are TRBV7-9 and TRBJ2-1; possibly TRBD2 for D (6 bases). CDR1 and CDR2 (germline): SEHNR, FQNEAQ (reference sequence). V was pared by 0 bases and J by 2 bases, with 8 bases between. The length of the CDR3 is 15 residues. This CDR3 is CASSLAGGAYNEQFF. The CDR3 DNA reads TGTGCCAGCAGCTTAGCGGGGGGAGCCTACAATGAGCAGTTCTTC. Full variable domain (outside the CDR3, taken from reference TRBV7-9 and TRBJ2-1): DTGVSQNPRHKITKRGQNVTFRCDPISEHNRLYWYRQTLGQGPEFLTYFQNEAQLEKSRLLSDRFSAERPKGSFSTLEIQRTEQGDSAMYLCASSLAGGAYNEQFFGPGTRLTVL.

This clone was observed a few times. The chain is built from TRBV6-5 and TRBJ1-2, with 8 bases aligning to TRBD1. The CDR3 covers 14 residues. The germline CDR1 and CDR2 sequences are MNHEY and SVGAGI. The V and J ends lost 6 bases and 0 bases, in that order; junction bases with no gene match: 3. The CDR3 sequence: CASSAQGANYGYTF. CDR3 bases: TGTGCCAGCAGCGCACAGGGGGCTAACTATGGCTACACCTTC.

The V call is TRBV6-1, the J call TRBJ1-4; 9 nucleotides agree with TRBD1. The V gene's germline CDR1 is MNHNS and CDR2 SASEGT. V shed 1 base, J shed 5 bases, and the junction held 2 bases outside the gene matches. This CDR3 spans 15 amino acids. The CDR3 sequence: CASSEGQGGNEKLFF. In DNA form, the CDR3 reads TGTGCCAGCAGTGAAGGACAGGGGGGGAATGAAAAACTGTTTTTT.

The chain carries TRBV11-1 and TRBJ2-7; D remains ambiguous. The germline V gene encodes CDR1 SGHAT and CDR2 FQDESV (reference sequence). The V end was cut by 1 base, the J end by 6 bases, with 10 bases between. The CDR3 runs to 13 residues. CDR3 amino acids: CASSLGGVSEQYF. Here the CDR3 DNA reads TGTGCCAGCAGCTTAGGTGGCGTCTCCGAGCAGTACTTC.

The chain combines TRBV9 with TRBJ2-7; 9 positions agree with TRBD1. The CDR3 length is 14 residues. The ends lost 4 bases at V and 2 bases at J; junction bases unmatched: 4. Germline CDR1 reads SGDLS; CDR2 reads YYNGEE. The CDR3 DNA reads TGTGCCAGCAGCCCCTGGGACAGGGCCTACGAGCAGTACTTC. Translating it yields CASSPWDRAYEQYF.

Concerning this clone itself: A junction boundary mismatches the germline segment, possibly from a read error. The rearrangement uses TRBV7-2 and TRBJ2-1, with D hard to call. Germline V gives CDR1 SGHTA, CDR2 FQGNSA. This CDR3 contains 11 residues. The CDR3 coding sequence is TGTGCCAGCACTTCCTACTATGAGCAGTTCTTC. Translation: CASTSYYEQFF.